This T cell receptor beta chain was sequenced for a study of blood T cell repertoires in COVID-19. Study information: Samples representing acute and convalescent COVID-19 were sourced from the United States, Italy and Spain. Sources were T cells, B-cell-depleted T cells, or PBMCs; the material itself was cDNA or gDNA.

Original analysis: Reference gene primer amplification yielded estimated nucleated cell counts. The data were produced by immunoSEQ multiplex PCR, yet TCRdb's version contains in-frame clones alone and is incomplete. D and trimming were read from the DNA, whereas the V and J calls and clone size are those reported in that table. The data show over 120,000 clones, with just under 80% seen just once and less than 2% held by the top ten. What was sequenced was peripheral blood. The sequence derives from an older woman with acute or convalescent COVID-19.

The CDR3 spells CAISESRGTGFNEQYF. Written as DNA, the CDR3 is TGTGCCATCAGTGAGTCAAGGGGGACCGGTTTCAACGAGCAGTACTTC. V usage is TRBV10-3 and J usage is TRBJ2-7; D possibly corresponds to TRBD1 (6 bases). V lost 0 bases and J 5 bases, leaving 17 bases between the germline ends. The CDR3 has 16 amino acids. Germline CDR1 ENHRY, CDR2 SYGVKD.